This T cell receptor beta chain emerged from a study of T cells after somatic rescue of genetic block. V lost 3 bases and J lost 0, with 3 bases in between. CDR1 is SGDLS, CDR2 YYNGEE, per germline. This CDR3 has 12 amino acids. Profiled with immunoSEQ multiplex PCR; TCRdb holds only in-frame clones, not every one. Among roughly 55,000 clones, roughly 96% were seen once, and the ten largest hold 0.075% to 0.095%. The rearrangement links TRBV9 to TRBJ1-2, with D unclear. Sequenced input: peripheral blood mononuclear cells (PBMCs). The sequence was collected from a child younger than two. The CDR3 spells CASSAANYGYTF. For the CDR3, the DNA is TGTGCCAGCAGCGCAGCTAACTATGGCTACACCTTC.